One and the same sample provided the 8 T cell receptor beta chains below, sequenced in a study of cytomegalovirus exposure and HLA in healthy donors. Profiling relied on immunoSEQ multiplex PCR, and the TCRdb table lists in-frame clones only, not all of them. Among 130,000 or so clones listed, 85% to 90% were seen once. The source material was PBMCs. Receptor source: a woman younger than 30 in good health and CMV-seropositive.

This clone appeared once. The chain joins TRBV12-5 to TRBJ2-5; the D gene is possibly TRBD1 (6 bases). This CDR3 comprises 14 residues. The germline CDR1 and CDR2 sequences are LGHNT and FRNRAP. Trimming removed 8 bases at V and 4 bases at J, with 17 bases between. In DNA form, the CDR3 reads TGTGCTAGTTCAAAGACAGGATCCGGAGAGACCCAGTACTTC. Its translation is CASSKTGSGETQYF.

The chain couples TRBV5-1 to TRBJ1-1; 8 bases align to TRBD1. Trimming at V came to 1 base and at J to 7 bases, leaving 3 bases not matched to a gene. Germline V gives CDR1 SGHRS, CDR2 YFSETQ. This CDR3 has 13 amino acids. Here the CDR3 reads CASSLQGADEAFF. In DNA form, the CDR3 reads TGCGCCAGCAGCTTGCAGGGGGCGGATGAAGCTTTCTTT. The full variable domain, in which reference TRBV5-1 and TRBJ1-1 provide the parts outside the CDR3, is KAGVTQTPRYLIKTRGQQVTLSCSPISGHRSVSWYQQTPGQGLQFLFEYFSETQRNKGNFPGRFSGRQFSNSRSEMNVSTLELGDSALYLCASSLQGADEAFFGQGTRLTVV.

The CDR3 region is CASSFGGAQETQYF. CDR3 coding DNA: TGTGCCAGCAGCTTCGGCGGAGCCCAAGAGACCCAGTACTTC. The chain links TRBV7-9 to TRBJ2-5; D remains unclear. Germline CDR1 reads SEHNR; CDR2 reads FQNEAQ (reference sequence). There are 14 residues in the CDR3. Trimming took off 3 bases at V and 1 base at J, with 9 bases between the two ends.

The CDR3 loop reads CASSARDSYEQYF. The DNA of the CDR3 is TGTGCCAGCAGCGCCCGGGACAGCTACGAGCAGTACTTC. The V gene is TRBV9, the J gene TRBJ2-7, with 7 bases lining up with TRBD1. The J segment lost 3 bases and the V segment lost 3 bases, leaving 3 bases of the junction unmatched. CDR1 is SGDLS, CDR2 YYNGEE, per germline. CDR3 size: 13 residues.

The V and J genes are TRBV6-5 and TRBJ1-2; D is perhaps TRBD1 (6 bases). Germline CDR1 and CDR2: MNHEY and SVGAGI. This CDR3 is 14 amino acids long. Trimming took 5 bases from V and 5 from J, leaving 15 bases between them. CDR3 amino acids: CASSPQGESYGYTF. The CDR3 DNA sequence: TGTGCCAGCAGTCCACAGGGTGAGAGTTATGGCTACACCTTC.

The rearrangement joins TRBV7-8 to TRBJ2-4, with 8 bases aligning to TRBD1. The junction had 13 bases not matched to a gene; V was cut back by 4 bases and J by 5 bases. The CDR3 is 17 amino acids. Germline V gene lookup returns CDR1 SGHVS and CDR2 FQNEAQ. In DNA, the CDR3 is TGTGCCAGCAGCTCCCCTCCGGAGGACAGGGTCCAAAACATTCAGTACTTC. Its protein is CASSSPPEDRVQNIQYF. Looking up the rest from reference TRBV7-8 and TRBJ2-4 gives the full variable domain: GAGVSQSPRYKVAKRGQDVALRCDPISGHVSLFWYQQALGQGPEFLTYFQNEAQLDKSGLPSDRFFAERPEGSVSTLKIQRTQQEDSAVYLCASSSPPEDRVQNIQYFGAGTRLSVL.

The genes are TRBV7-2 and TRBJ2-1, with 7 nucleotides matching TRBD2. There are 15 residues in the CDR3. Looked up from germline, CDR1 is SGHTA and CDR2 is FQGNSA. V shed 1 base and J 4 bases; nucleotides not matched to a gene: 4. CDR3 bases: TGTGCCAGCAGCTTAGGCGGGGGACTGTACAATGAGCAGTTCTTC. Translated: CASSLGGGLYNEQFF.

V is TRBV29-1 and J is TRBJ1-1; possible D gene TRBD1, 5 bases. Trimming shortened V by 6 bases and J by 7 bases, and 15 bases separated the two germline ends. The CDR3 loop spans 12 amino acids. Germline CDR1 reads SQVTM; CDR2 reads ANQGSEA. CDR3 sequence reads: CSVGTPGGEAFF. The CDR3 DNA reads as TGCAGCGTCGGAACACCCGGGGGTGAAGCTTTCTTT.